Following are 22 T cell receptor beta chains from one sample sequenced in a study of blood T cell repertoires in COVID-19. The repertoire was sequenced with immunoSEQ multiplex PCR; TCRdb's copy has only in-frame clones and lacks some. In the table there are more than 200,000 clones, about nine tenths of which are singletons. Sequences were obtained from peripheral blood. All receptors come from a man in his forties with acute or convalescent COVID-19.

The rearrangement joins TRBV24-1 to TRBJ2-1, with 12 bases matching TRBD2. V dropped 4 bases and J dropped 8; count of bases not matched to a gene: 8. In germline, CDR1 is KGHDR, CDR2 SFDVKD. The CDR3 runs to 16 residues. The CDR3 DNA follows: TGTGCCACCAGTGACTGGGGACTAGCGGGTCGACATGAGCAGTTCTTC. It specifies CATSDWGLAGRHEQFF.

The V gene is TRBV6-5, the J gene TRBJ2-2, with TRBD2 as a possible D gene (5 bases). Germline CDR1 reads MNHEY; CDR2 reads SVGAGI. Trimming pared 10 bases from V and 10 bases from J, leaving 10 bases between. The CDR3 covers 10 residues. CDR3 bases: TGTGCCACCAAGGGAGAGGAGCTGTTTTTT. This sequence encodes CATKGEELFF.

This clone has only one observation. The chain couples TRBV14 to TRBJ2-7, with 11 bases identical to TRBD2. This CDR3 is 18 amino acids long. J gave up 3 bases and V 1 base, and 11 bases lay outside the gene matches. Germline V lookup: CDR1 SGHDN, CDR2 FVKESK. The chain's CDR3 is CASSQVAGGLAEYYEQYF. The CDR3 bases are TGTGCCAGCAGCCAAGTAGCGGGGGGACTAGCGGAATACTACGAGCAGTACTTC.

J is TRBJ1-1 and V is TRBV3-1 (or the pseudogene TRBV3-2); D not certain. The CDR3 covers 11 residues. Trimming removed 3 bases from V and 6 bases from J, with 5 bases in between. Germline values: CDR1 LGHDT, CDR2 YNNKEL (reference sequence). CDR3 coding DNA: TGTGCCAGCAGCCATACTGCTGAAGCTTTCTTT. This codes for CASSHTAEAFF.

The rearrangement joins TRBV10-2 to TRBJ2-2; 14 positions agree with TRBD2. This CDR3 has 17 amino acids. Germline V CDR1 and CDR2: WSHSY, SAAADI. V was pared by 10 bases and J by 4 bases, with 11 bases of the junction left unmatched. The CDR3: CATVTSGGALGTGELFF. The CDR3 DNA is TGCGCCACCGTGACTAGCGGGGGGGCCCTCGGCACCGGGGAGCTGTTTTTT.

This rearrangement joins TRBV7-9 to TRBJ1-2; D might be TRBD1 (6 bases). With 3 bases removed from V and 3 bases from J, the gap between germline ends came to 14 bases. The CDR3 extends over 15 amino acids. The germline CDR1 and CDR2 sequences are SEHNR and FQNEAQ (reference sequence). CDR3 residues: CASSFPDSSDYGYTF. The CDR3 DNA reads as TGTGCCAGCAGCTTCCCGGACAGCAGCGACTATGGCTACACCTTC.

V gene TRBV6-5 combines with J gene TRBJ2-1, with 8 bases that match TRBD1. CDR3 size: 14 residues. Trimming took 6 bases from V and 0 from J; bases not matched to a gene: 1. The germline V gene has CDR1 MNHEY and CDR2 SVGAGI. CDR3 sequence (DNA): TGTGCCAGCAGACAGGGGGGCTCCTACAATGAGCAGTTCTTC. Translated, it gives CASRQGGSYNEQFF.

The V call is TRBV11-2, the J call TRBJ2-1; D ambiguous. Trimming removed 0 bases at V and 7 bases at J, with 16 bases between. This CDR3 is built from 16 residues. Germline CDR1 reads SGHAT; CDR2 reads FQNNGV. The CDR3, as DNA: TGTGCCAGCAGCTTAGATTTGGTAGCTAATCGGAATGAGCAGTTCTTC. Translation gives CASSLDLVANRNEQFF.

As DNA, the CDR3 is TGTGCCAGCAGCTTTAGGTTGGGGCACAACTATGGCTACACCTTC. Translation: CASSFRLGHNYGYTF. The rearrangement joins TRBV5-6 to TRBJ1-2, with TRBD1 as a possible D gene (5 bases). Trimming stripped 2 bases from V and 2 bases from J, with 13 bases between. Germline V gene lookup returns CDR1 SGHDT and CDR2 YYEEEE. This CDR3 contains 15 residues.

The chain combines TRBV5-6 with TRBJ2-4, with 8 bases lining up with TRBD1. Germline V lookup: CDR1 SGHDT, CDR2 YYEEEE. CDR3 length: 14 residues. V lost 0 bases and J lost 6; bases outside the gene matches: 2. DNA for the CDR3: TGTGCCAGCAGCTTGGTAGGACAGGGAAACATTCAGTACTTC. Translation gives CASSLVGQGNIQYF.

The chain links TRBV5-1 to TRBJ2-5; TRBD2 matches 8 bases. V shed 4 bases and J 5 bases; nucleotides not matched to a gene: 7. The CDR3 consists of 14 residues. The germline V gene encodes CDR1 SGHRS and CDR2 YFSETQ. The CDR3 reads CASSTRPGGETQYF. The DNA of the CDR3 is TGCGCCAGCAGCACCAGACCGGGAGGGGAGACCCAGTACTTC.

The table lists this clone with a few counts. The CDR3 bases are TGTGCCAGCAGTTTATTCAGGGGGATTTTCTATAATTCACCCCTCCACTTT. Residues: CASSLFRGIFYNSPLHF. The chain is built from TRBV27 and TRBJ1-6; 7 positions match TRBD1. Germline V CDR1 and CDR2: MNHEY, SMNVEV (reference sequence). Trimming cost V 1 base and J 3 bases; bases outside gene matches: 6. This CDR3 has 17 amino acids.

The chain carries TRBV6-5 and TRBJ2-1, with TRBD2 matching 9 bases. V dropped 6 bases and J dropped 9; count of bases not matched to a gene: 9. CDR3 size: 14 residues. The V gene's germline CDR1 is MNHEY and CDR2 SVGAGI. The CDR3 reads CASSLSGGHVEQFF. DNA for the CDR3: TGTGCCAGCAGCCTCAGCGGGGGGCACGTTGAGCAGTTCTTC.

This clone was recorded a few times. This chain links TRBV5-1 with TRBJ2-5, with 10 bases that match TRBD1. J gave up 1 base and V 6 bases, and 9 bases lay outside the gene matches. The CDR3 runs to 16 residues. Germline lookup yields CDR1 SGHRS and CDR2 YFSETQ. CDR3 nucleotides: TGCGCCAGCACCGCGACGACAGGGGGCGGCCAAGAGACCCAGTACTTC. Amino acid sequence: CASTATTGGGQETQYF.

The chain is built from TRBV6-1 and TRBJ2-7; D is possibly TRBD1 (5 bases). V lost 1 base to trimming and J lost 2 bases, with 12 bases between them. The CDR3 sequence is 15 residues long. From germline, CDR1 is MNHNS and CDR2 SASEGT. The DNA for the CDR3 is TGTGCCAGCAGTGAAGGTGCAAGGGGTCCCTACGAGCAGTACTTC. As protein: CASSEGARGPYEQYF.

The chain is built from TRBV4-1 and TRBJ1-5; 8 bases fit TRBD1. Germline assignment: CDR1 MGHRA and CDR2 YSYEKL. The CDR3 loop spans 18 amino acids. The V gene end was trimmed by 0 bases and the J gene end by 1 base; junction bases not matched to a gene: 8. This CDR3 is CASSQDAQTGVSNQPQHF. DNA of the CDR3: TGCGCCAGCAGCCAAGATGCCCAGACAGGGGTCAGCAATCAGCCCCAGCATTTT.

This clone was recorded only once. The chain combines TRBV5-5 with TRBJ2-7, with a tentative D call TRBD1 (6 bases). The CDR3 has 14 residues. Germline lookup yields CDR1 SGHKS and CDR2 YYEKEE (reference sequence). The V and J ends lost 2 bases and 3 bases respectively, with 12 bases between them. As DNA, the CDR3 is TGTGCCAGCAGCTTCTGGGACACAGACTACGAGCAGTACTTC. Translating it yields CASSFWDTDYEQYF. The whole variable domain, remainder taken from reference TRBV5-5 and TRBJ2-7, is DAGVTQSPTHLIKTRGQQVTLRCSPISGHKSVSWYQQVLGQGPQFIFQYYEKEERGRGNFPDRFSARQFPNYSSELNVNALLLGDSALYLCASSFWDTDYEQYFGPGTRLTVT.

The V call is TRBV20-1, the J call TRBJ1-1; D perhaps matches TRBD1 (6 bases). CDR1 and CDR2 from the germline V gene are DFQATT and SNEGSKA (reference sequence). V was cut by 5 bases and J by 11 bases, with 15 bases left in between. The CDR3 runs to 11 residues. In DNA, the CDR3 is TGCAGTGCTTTCAGGGGTACGGGGGCTTTCTTT. It yields the protein CSAFRGTGAFF.

The CDR3 protein is CASSQEFYNSPLHF. The DNA for the CDR3 is TGTGCCAGCAGCCAGGAATTCTATAATTCACCCCTCCACTTT. The V and J genes are TRBV5-4 and TRBJ1-6; D not certain. Germline lookup yields CDR1 SGHNT and CDR2 YYREEE (reference sequence). The CDR3 extends over 14 amino acids. The V end lost 4 bases, the J end lost 3 bases, and 8 bases lay between the germline ends.

The V call is TRBV27, the J call TRBJ2-7; TRBD2 agrees at 8 bases. J gave up 10 bases and V 4 bases, and 12 bases lay outside the gene matches. The CDR3 has 14 amino acids. Germline CDR1 MNHEY, CDR2 SMNVEV (reference sequence). The CDR3 spells CASSSPGGGDGQYF. The CDR3 coding sequence is TGTGCCAGCAGTTCGCCGGGGGGGGGCGACGGTCAGTACTTC.

The J gene is TRBJ1-2, the V gene TRBV19; possible D gene TRBD1, 5 bases. CDR3 length equals 15 residues. Per the germline V gene, CDR1 is LNHDA and CDR2 is SQIVND (reference sequence). V lost 5 bases and J lost 4, with 17 bases in between. The CDR3 nucleotides read TGTGCCAGTAGTTCCCATCTAGACAGAAGCTATGGCTACACCTTC. Translation gives CASSSHLDRSYGYTF.

The CDR3 region has the DNA TGTGCCAGCAGCCGAGGAGACTCTGGAAACACCATATATTTT. This translates into CASSRGDSGNTIYF. The V gene is TRBV7-8, the J gene TRBJ1-3; unclear D gene. The CDR3 totals 14 residues. The V gene's germline CDR1 is SGHVS and CDR2 FQNEAQ. V was shortened by 5 bases and J by 0 bases, with 8 bases between the two germline ends.